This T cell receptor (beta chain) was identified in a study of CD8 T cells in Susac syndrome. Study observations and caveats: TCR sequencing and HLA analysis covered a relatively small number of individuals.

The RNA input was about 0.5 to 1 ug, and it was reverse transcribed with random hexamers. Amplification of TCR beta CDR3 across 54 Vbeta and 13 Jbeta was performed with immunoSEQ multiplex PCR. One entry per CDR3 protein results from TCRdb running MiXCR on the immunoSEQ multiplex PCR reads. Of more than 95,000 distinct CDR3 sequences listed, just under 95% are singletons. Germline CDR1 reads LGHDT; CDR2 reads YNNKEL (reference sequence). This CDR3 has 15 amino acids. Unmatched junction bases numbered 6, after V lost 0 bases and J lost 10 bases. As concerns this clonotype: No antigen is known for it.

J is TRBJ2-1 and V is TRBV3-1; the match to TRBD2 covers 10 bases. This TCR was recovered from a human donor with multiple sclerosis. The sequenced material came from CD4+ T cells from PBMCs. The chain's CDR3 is CASSQEAGGPREQFF. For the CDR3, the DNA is TGTGCCAGCAGCCAAGAAGCGGGGGGGCCGAGGGAGCAGTTCTTC.